These T cell receptor beta chains were read from a single sample in a study of blood T cell repertoires in COVID-19. The method was immunoSEQ multiplex PCR; TCRdb's version includes in-frame clones alone and lacks a portion of them. The table has 380,000 or so clones, approximately 87% seen once. Sequenced input: PBMCs or T cells enriched from blood (not recorded which). The source is a man aged 30-40 years who had recovered from COVID-19. CDR3s include the opening cysteine and the closing phenylalanine or tryptophan. The order of the fields is D gene, clone size, V gene, J gene, CDR3 protein, CDR3 DNA. The D gene is left open where the match is weak. Rows may omit the clone size; those that give it use once, few, many or a size class.

NA	few	TRBV9	TRBJ1-2	CASSPQAGFGYTF	TGTGCCAGCAGCCCACAGGCAGGGTTCGGCTACACCTTC
TRBD1	NA	TRBV5-1	TRBJ1-4	CASSLVVGTGGEKLFF	TGCGCCAGCAGCTTGGTTGTAGGGACAGGGGGTGAAAAACTGTTTTTT
TRBD2	NA	TRBV7-2	TRBJ2-3	CASSLVGSGDTQYF	TGTGCCAGCAGCTTAGTCGGTAGCGGGGATACGCAGTATTTT
NA	NA	TRBV5-1	TRBJ1-4	CASSWGQRTNEKLFF	TGCGCCAGCAGCTGGGGGCAGAGAACTAATGAAAAACTGTTTTTT
NA	NA	TRBV5-1	TRBJ1-3	CASSGIGGSGNTIYF	TGCGCCAGCAGCGGCATTGGGGGCAGTGGAAACACCATATATTTT
TRBD1	NA	TRBV27	TRBJ1-2	CASSPRDRAEGYTF	TGTGCCAGCAGCCCCCGGGACAGGGCGGAAGGCTACACCTTC
TRBD2	NA	TRBV10-3	TRBJ2-3	CAISGEAGSTDTQYF	TGTGCCATCAGTGGAGAAGCGGGGAGCACAGATACGCAGTATTTT
TRBD1	NA	TRBV19	TRBJ1-2	CASTSRGQGAYGYTF	TGTGCCAGTACCTCCAGAGGACAGGGGGCCTATGGCTACACCTTC
NA	NA	TRBV4-3	TRBJ2-1	CASSQAGGAYNEQFF	TGCGCCAGCAGCCAAGCTGGCGGGGCCTACAATGAGCAGTTCTTC
NA	NA	TRBV20-1	TRBJ2-3	CSASRGDTQYF	TGCAGTGCTAGCCGGGGAGATACGCAGTATTTT
TRBD1	NA	TRBV9	TRBJ1-4	CASSAWGTGSEKLFF	TGTGCCAGCAGCGCTTGGGGGACAGGCAGCGAAAAACTGTTTTTT
TRBD1	NA	TRBV5-1	TRBJ2-1	CASSKQQGPIYNEQFF	TGCGCCAGCAGTAAGCAACAGGGGCCTATCTACAATGAGCAGTTCTTC
NA	once	TRBV2	TRBJ2-3	CASSHASRMVTDTQYF	TGTGCCAGCAGTCATGCTAGCAGGATGGTTACAGATACGCAGTATTTT
NA	NA	TRBV7-2	TRBJ2-3	CASQEGTHSADTQYF	TGTGCCAGCCAGGAGGGTACCCATTCCGCAGATACGCAGTATTTT
TRBD2	NA	TRBV19	TRBJ2-1	CASSRLAGSYNEQFF	TGTGCCAGTAGTCGACTAGCGGGATCCTACAATGAGCAGTTCTTC
NA	few	TRBV7-3	TRBJ1-2	CASSLTGRDVNYGYTF	TGTGCCAGCAGCTTAACAGGGAGGGACGTTAACTATGGCTACACCTTC
NA	NA	TRBV3-1/TRBV3-2	TRBJ2-7	CASRSSGGDEQYF	TGTGCCAGCAGGTCCTCGGGGGGCGACGAGCAGTACTTC
NA	NA	TRBV7-2	TRBJ2-7	CASSFAREQYF	TGTGCCAGCAGCTTTGCCCGGGAGCAGTACTTC
TRBD2	NA	TRBV27	TRBJ2-7	CASSLRASGAETSYEQYF	TGTGCCAGCAGTTTAAGGGCTAGCGGGGCGGAAACATCCTACGAGCAGTACTTC
NA	NA	TRBV5-1	TRBJ2-7	CASSSSRQDYEQYF	TGCGCCAGCAGCTCCAGTAGACAAGACTACGAGCAGTACTTC
TRBD1	once	TRBV7-2	TRBJ1-2	CASSLSGQGAFDYGYTF	TGTGCCAGCAGCTTATCGGGACAGGGGGCCTTTGACTATGGCTACACCTTC
TRBD1	few	TRBV5-1	TRBJ1-1	CASTRTGGLNTEAFF	TGCGCCAGCACCCGAACAGGGGGCTTGAACACTGAAGCTTTCTTT
TRBD1	NA	TRBV5-1	TRBJ1-2	CASGQGADYGYTF	TGCGCCAGCGGCCAGGGGGCTGACTATGGCTACACCTTC